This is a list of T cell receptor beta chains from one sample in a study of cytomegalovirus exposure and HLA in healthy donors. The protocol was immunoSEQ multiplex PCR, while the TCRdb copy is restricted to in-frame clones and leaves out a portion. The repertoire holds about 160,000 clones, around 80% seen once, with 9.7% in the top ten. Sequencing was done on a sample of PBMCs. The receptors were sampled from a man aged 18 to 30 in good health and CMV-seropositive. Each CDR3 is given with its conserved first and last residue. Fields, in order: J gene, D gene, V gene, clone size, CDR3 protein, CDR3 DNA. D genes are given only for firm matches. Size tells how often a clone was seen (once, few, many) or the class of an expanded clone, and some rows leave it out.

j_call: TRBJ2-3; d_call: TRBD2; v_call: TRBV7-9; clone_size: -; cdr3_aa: CASSGLAGYTDTQYF; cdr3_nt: TGTGCCAGCAGCGGACTAGCGGGGTACACAGATACGCAGTATTTT
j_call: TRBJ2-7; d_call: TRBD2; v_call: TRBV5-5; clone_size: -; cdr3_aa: CASSLGTSGLHSYEQYF; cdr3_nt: TGTGCCAGCAGCTTGGGGACTAGCGGTCTCCACTCCTACGAGCAGTACTTC
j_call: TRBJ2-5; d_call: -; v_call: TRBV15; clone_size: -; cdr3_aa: CATSRDAVSFQETQYF; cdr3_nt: TGTGCCACCAGCAGAGATGCTGTCAGTTTCCAAGAGACCCAGTACTTC
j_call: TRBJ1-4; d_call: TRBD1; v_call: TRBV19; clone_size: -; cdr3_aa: CASSRTGGRMEKLFF; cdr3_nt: TGTGCCAGTAGTAGGACAGGGGGCAGAATGGAAAAACTGTTTTTT
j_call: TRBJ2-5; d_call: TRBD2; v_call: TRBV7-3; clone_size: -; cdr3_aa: CASSLGGLAGGMYQETQYF; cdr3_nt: TGTGCCAGCAGCTTGGGGGGACTAGCGGGGGGCATGTACCAAGAGACCCAGTACTTC
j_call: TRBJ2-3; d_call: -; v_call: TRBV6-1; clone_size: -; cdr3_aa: CATKTNYGTDTQYF; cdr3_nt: TGTGCCACGAAGACTAATTACGGCACAGATACGCAGTATTTT
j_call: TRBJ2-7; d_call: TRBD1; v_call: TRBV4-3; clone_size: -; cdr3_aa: CASSQGTAPSPYYEQYF; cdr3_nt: TGCGCCAGCAGCCAGGGGACAGCCCCGTCTCCTTACTACGAGCAGTACTTC
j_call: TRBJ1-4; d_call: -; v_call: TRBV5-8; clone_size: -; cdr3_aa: CASSLPPGAGEKLFF; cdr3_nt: TGTGCCAGCAGCTTGCCGCCAGGGGCTGGTGAAAAACTGTTTTTT
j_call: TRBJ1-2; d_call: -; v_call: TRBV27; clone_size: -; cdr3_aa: CASRGAGYGYTF; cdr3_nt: TGTGCCAGCAGGGGGGCTGGGTATGGCTACACCTTC
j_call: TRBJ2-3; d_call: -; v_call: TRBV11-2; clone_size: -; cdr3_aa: CASSIPGLSTDTQYF; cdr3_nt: TGTGCCAGCAGCATACCGGGACTCAGCACAGATACGCAGTATTTT
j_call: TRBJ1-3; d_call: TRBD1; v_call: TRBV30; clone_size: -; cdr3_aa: CAWRDTGVAGNTIYF; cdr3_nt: TGTGCCTGGAGGGACACAGGGGTAGCTGGAAACACCATATATTTT
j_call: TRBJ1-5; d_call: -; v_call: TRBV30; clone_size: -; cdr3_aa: CASTEGRGGNQPQHF; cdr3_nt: TGTGCCTCCACGGAGGGCCGTGGTGGCAATCAGCCCCAGCATTTT
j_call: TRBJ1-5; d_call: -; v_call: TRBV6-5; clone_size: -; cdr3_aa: CASSYSARRSNQPQHF; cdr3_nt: TGTGCCAGCAGTTACAGTGCCAGGCGAAGCAATCAGCCCCAGCATTTT
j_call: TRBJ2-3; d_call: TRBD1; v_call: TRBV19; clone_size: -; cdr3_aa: CASRPSGTGPDTQYF; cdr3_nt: TGTGCCAGTAGACCCTCCGGGACAGGGCCAGATACGCAGTATTTT
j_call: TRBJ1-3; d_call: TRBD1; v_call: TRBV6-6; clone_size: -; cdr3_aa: CASRTGLSGNTIYF; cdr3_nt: TGTGCCAGCAGGACAGGGCTCTCTGGAAACACCATATATTTT
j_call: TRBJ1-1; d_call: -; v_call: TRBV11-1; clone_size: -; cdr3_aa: CASSLEDIRTEAFF; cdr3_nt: TGTGCCAGCAGCTTAGAAGATATCAGGACTGAAGCTTTCTTT
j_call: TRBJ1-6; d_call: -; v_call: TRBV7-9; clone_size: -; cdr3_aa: CASSLGGRSPLHF; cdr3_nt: TGTGCCAGCAGCTTAGGCGGAAGGTCACCCCTCCACTTT
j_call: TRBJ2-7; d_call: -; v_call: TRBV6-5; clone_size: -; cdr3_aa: CASSSTGLLRGEQYF; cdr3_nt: TGTGCCAGCAGTTCAACCGGGCTCCTCAGGGGCGAGCAGTACTTC
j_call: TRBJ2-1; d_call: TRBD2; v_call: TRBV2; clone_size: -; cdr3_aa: CASSEAGRAKVAGEQFF; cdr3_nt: TGTGCCAGCAGTGAAGCGGGGAGGGCCAAAGTTGCGGGGGAGCAGTTCTTC
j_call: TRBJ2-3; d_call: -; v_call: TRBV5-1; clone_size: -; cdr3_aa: CASRSGGGEADTQYF; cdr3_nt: TGCGCCAGCAGGTCGGGCGGGGGCGAGGCAGATACGCAGTATTTT
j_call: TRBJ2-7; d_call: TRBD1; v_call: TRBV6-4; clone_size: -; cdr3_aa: CASSDSNFRQGAPYEQYF; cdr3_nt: TGTGCCAGCAGTGACTCCAATTTTCGACAGGGGGCTCCCTACGAGCAGTACTTC
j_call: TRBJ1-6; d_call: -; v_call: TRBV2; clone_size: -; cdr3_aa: CANGQGNSPLHF; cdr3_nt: TGTGCCAACGGGCAGGGCAATTCACCCCTCCACTTT
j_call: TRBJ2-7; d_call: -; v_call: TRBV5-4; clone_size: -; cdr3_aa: CASSFPDYNSYEQYF; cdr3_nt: TGTGCCAGCAGCTTCCCGGACTACAACTCCTACGAGCAGTACTTC
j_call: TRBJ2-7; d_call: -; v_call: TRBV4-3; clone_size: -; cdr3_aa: CASSQDATSYEQYF; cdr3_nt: TGCGCCAGCAGCCAAGACGCGACATCCTACGAGCAGTACTTC
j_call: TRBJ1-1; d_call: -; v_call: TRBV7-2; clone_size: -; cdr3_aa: CASSLTSGQKNTEAFF; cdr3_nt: TGTGCCAGCAGCTTAACCTCCGGACAGAAGAACACTGAAGCTTTCTTT
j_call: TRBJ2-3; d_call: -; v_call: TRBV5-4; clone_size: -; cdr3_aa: CASSSYLERGTDTQYF; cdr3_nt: TGTGCCAGCAGCTCCTATTTGGAGCGGGGCACAGATACGCAGTATTTT
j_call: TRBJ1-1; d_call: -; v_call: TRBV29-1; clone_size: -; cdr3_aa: CSARYMNTEAFF; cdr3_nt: TGCAGCGCGCGCTATATGAACACTGAAGCTTTCTTT
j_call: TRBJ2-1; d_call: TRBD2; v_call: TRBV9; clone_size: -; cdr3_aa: CASSGERESYNEQFF; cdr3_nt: TGTGCCAGCAGCGGGGAGCGGGAGTCCTACAATGAGCAGTTCTTC
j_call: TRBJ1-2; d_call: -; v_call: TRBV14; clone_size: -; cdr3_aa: CASSPDSYGYTF; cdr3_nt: TGTGCCAGCAGCCCAGACAGTTATGGCTACACCTTC
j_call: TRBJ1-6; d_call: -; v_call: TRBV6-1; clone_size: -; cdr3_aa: CVSSESARDNSPLHF; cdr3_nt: TGTGTCAGCAGCGAGTCGGCCAGGGATAATTCACCCCTCCACTTT
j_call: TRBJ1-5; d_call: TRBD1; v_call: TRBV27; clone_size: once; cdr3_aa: CASSLGQANQPQHF; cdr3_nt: TGTGCCAGCAGCCTGGGACAGGCGAATCAGCCCCAGCATTTT
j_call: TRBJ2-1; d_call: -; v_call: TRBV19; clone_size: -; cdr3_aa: CASRISGARNEQFF; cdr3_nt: TGTGCCAGTAGAATTTCGGGAGCCCGCAATGAGCAGTTCTTC
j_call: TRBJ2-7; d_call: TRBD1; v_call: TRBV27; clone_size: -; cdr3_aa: CASSTTGTGLWDEQYF; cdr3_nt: TGTGCCAGCAGTACAACCGGGACAGGGCTTTGGGACGAGCAGTACTTC
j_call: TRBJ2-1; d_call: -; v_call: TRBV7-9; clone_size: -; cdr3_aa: CASSFGDSRWRDEQFF; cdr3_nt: TGTGCCAGCAGCTTTGGGGACAGCCGGTGGAGGGATGAGCAGTTCTTC
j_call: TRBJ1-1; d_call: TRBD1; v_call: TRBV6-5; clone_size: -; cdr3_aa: CASSSPGQGRNTEAFF; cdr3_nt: TGTGCCAGCAGTTCCCCGGGACAGGGACGGAACACTGAAGCTTTCTTT
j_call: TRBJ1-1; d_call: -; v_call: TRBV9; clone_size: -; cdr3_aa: CASSVGTGTTEAFF; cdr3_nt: TGTGCCAGCAGCGTCGGAACAGGGACCACTGAAGCTTTCTTT
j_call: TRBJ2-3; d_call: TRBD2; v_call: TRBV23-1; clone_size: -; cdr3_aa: CASSHTTSGGGGDTQYF; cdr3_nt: TGCGCCAGCAGTCATACGACTAGCGGGGGCGGCGGAGATACGCAGTATTTT
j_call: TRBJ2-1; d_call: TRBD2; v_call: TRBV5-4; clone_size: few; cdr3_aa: CASSFASGSRSYNEQFF; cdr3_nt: TGTGCCAGCAGCTTCGCTAGCGGGAGTCGCTCCTACAATGAGCAGTTCTTC
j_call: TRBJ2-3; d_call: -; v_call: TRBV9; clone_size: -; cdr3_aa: CASSGAPQSTDTQYF; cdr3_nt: TGTGCCAGCAGCGGGGCTCCGCAGAGCACAGATACGCAGTATTTT
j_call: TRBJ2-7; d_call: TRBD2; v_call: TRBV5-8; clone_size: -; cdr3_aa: CASSVSGTNYEQYF; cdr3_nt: TGTGCCAGCAGCGTGTCCGGGACTAACTACGAGCAGTACTTC
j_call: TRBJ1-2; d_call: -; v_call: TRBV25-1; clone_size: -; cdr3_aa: CASSASRNQGNYGYTF; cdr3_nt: TGTGCCAGCAGTGCGTCGCGAAATCAGGGGAACTATGGCTACACCTTC
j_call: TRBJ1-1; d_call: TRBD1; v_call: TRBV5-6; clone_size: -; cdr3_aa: CASSRRDRGNTEAFF; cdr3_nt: TGTGCCAGCAGCCGTCGGGACAGGGGTAACACTGAAGCTTTCTTT
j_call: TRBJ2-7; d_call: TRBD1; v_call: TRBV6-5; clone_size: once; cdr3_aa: CATTGEHSYEQYF; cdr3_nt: TGTGCCACCACAGGGGAGCACTCCTACGAGCAGTACTTC
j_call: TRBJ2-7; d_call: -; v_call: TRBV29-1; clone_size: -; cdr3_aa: CSVGGYRDEQYF; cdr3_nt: TGCAGCGTTGGGGGATACAGGGACGAGCAGTACTTC
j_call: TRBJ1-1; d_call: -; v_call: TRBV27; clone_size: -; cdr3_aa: CASRTYRATEAFF; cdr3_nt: TGTGCCAGCAGAACTTACAGGGCCACTGAAGCTTTCTTT
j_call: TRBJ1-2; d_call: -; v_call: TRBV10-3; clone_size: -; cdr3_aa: CAILRQGSNYGYTF; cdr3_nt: TGTGCCATTCTACGGCAGGGTTCTAACTATGGCTACACCTTC
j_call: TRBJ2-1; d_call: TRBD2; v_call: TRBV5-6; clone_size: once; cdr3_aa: CASSSLASRYNEQFF; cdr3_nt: TGTGCCAGCAGCTCACTAGCGTCTCGTTACAATGAGCAGTTCTTC
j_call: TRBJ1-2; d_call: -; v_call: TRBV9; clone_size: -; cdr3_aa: CASSVAGPGGSYGYTF; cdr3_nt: TGTGCCAGCAGCGTAGCCGGGCCAGGAGGGTCCTATGGCTACACCTTC
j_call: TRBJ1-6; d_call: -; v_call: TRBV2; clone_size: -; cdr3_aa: CASRQDTWTSYNSPLHF; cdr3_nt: TGTGCCAGCAGGCAGGACACCTGGACATCCTATAATTCACCCCTCCACTTT
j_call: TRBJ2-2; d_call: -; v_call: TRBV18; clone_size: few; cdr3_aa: CASSPLTLASGGELFF; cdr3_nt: TGTGCCAGCTCACCTTTAACCCTCGCCTCGGGCGGGGAGCTGTTTTTT
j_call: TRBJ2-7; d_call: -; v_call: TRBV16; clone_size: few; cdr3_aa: CASSQSQQPSYEQYF; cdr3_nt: TGTGCCAGCAGCCAATCTCAACAGCCTTCCTACGAGCAGTACTTC
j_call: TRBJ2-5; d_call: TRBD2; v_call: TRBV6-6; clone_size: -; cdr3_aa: CASSYLAGPETQYF; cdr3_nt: TGTGCCAGCAGTTACCTAGCGGGGCCAGAGACCCAGTACTTC
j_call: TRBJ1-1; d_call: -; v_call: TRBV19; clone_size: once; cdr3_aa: CASSTAVYSGNTEAFF; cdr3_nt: TGTGCCAGTAGTACCGCCGTCTACTCCGGGAACACTGAAGCTTTCTTT